The entry below describes one T cell receptor beta chain. The data were obtained in a study of blood T cell repertoires in COVID-19. Libraries were prepared by immunoSEQ multiplex PCR; TCRdb keeps only in-frame clonotypes and omits some of them. The sample shows under 300,000 clones, approximately 80% of them seen only once. Germline CDR1 reads KGHSH; CDR2 reads LQKENI. V dropped 3 bases and J dropped 4 bases, with 12 bases sitting between them. This CDR3 region has 14 residues. V and J are TRBV18 and TRBJ1-2; TRBD1 might be the D (5 bases). Sequencing was carried out using peripheral blood. The origin of this receptor is a woman over 75 with active or convalescent COVID-19. CDR3 sequence reads: CASSPRQGSYGYTF. CDR3 DNA: TGTGCCAGCTCACCCCGGCAGGGCTCCTATGGCTACACCTTC. Variable domain in full (rest from reference TRBV18 and TRBJ1-2): NAGVMQNPRHLVRRRGQEARLRCSPMKGHSHVYWYRQLPEEGLKFMVYLQKENIIDESGMPKERFSAEFPKEGPSILRIQQVVRGDSAAYFCASSPRQGSYGYTFGSGTRLTVV.